A single sample is the source of the 24 T cell receptor beta chains below, sequenced in a study of T-cell memory formation after mild COVID-19. TCRdb re-called the 5' RACE reads through MiXCR, storing one row per CDR3 protein. Seen here are approximately 300,000 distinct CDR3 sequences, about 15% observed once, and the top ten hold about a fifth. Sequencing was done on a sample of PBMCs or a T cell subset sorted from them (not recorded which). The receptor source for this set is a young man who had mild COVID-19 (a few samples of this study predate the infection). Cell type and time point are not known.

The chain joins TRBV11-2 to TRBJ2-5, with D possibly being TRBD2 (7 bases). This CDR3 is 15 amino acids long. Germline CDR1 and CDR2: SGHAT and FQNNGV. V dropped 5 bases and J dropped 2 bases, with 15 bases sitting between them. The CDR3 nucleotides read TGTGCCAGCAGCGACGGGGGGACACTGCAAGAGACCCAGTACTTC. Translation gives CASSDGGTLQETQYF.

DNA of the CDR3: TGTGCCAGCGGAGTGGGTCCTGGAAACACCATATATTTT. The encoded protein is CASGVGPGNTIYF. The rearrangement links TRBV6-2 or TRBV6-3 to TRBJ1-3, with D uncertain. CDR3 length equals 13 residues. Trimming removed 8 bases from V and 2 bases from J, with 10 bases in between. Germline V gene lookup returns CDR1 MNHEY and CDR2 SVGEGT.

In its sample, this clonotype was seen a few times. The V gene is TRBV4-2, the J gene TRBJ1-2; a possible D gene is TRBD1 (5 bases). V was clipped by 0 bases and J by 5 bases, with 19 bases between them. This CDR3 comprises 17 residues. The V gene's germline CDR1 is LGHNA and CDR2 YNFKEQ. The CDR3 spells CASSQDSHRGRSYGYTF. CDR3 bases: TGTGCCAGCAGCCAAGATTCCCACCGGGGACGGAGTTATGGCTACACCTTC.

The rearrangement links TRBV10-3 to TRBJ1-5, with D perhaps TRBD1 (5 bases). V was cut by 2 bases and J by 9 bases, with 5 bases left in between. CDR3 length: 11 residues. Germline V gene lookup returns CDR1 ENHRY and CDR2 SYGVKD. The CDR3: CAISEGGPQHF. In DNA form, the CDR3 reads TGTGCCATCAGTGAGGGGGGGCCCCAGCATTTT.

The rearrangement joins TRBV3-1 to TRBJ2-3; 9 bases agree with TRBD1. Germline V gene data show CDR1 as LGHDT and CDR2 as YNNKEL (reference sequence). V gave up 2 bases and J gave up 4 bases; unmatched junction bases: 7. The CDR3 covers 16 residues. This CDR3 is CASSQPRTGEADTQYF. For the CDR3, the DNA is TGTGCCAGCAGCCAACCTAGGACAGGGGAAGCAGATACGCAGTATTTT.

CDR3: CASRSGQGSYGYTF. The DNA of the CDR3 is TGTGCCAGCAGGTCGGGACAGGGGAGCTATGGCTACACCTTC. J is TRBJ1-2 and V is TRBV6-5; 10 nucleotides agree with TRBD1. The CDR3 has 14 amino acids. Germline V lookup: CDR1 MNHEY, CDR2 SVGAGI. The J segment lost 4 bases and the V segment lost 6 bases, leaving 5 bases of the junction unmatched.

The V and J genes are TRBV14 and TRBJ1-1; D is possibly TRBD1 (6 bases). Germline V gene lookup returns CDR1 SGHDN and CDR2 FVKESK. The CDR3 contains 15 residues. V was clipped by 10 bases and J by 1 base, with 19 bases between them. This chain's CDR3 is CAIRPKDRSNTEAFF. The CDR3 nucleotides are TGTGCCATAAGGCCCAAGGACAGATCGAACACTGAAGCTTTCTTT.

This sequence joins TRBV13 and TRBJ2-3; D unclear. With 5 bases removed from V and 2 bases from J, the gap between germline ends came to 14 bases. From germline, CDR1 is PRHDT and CDR2 FYEKMQ (reference sequence). CDR3 size: 15 residues. The CDR3 DNA reads TGTGCCAGCAGCCTGCGGATGGCCTACACAGATACGCAGTATTTT. This gives the protein CASSLRMAYTDTQYF. The whole variable domain, remainder taken from reference TRBV13 and TRBJ2-3, is AAGVIQSPRHLIKEKRETATLKCYPIPRHDTVYWYQQGPGQDPQFLISFYEKMQSDKGSIPDRFSAQQFSDYHSELNMSSLELGDSALYFCASSLRMAYTDTQYFGPGTRLTVL.

Comments on this clonotype: One base away lies a much larger clone, so this may be a sequencing read error. The chain recombines TRBV11-3 with TRBJ2-5; D ambiguous. The CDR3 runs to 10 residues. CDR1 SGHNT and CDR2 YENEEA come from the germline V gene. Between the trimmed V and J ends, which lost 8 bases and 5 bases, there was a span of 6 bases. CDR3 nucleotides: TGTGCCAGCCGCCGGGAGACCCAGTACTTC. Its protein is CASRRETQYF.

This chain uses TRBV4-1 with TRBJ1-5; D is possibly TRBD1 (6 bases). This CDR3 spans 15 amino acids. V was shortened by 3 bases and J by 9 bases, with 18 bases between the two germline ends. Germline V gene data show CDR1 as MGHRA and CDR2 as YSYEKL. CDR3 in amino acids: CASSHPDRTQSPQHF. DNA for the CDR3: TGCGCCAGCAGCCACCCCGACAGGACCCAATCGCCCCAGCATTTT.

V is TRBV30 and J is TRBJ2-7; D possibly corresponds to TRBD2 (6 bases). Trimming took off 1 base at V and 0 bases at J, with 10 bases between the two ends. The CDR3 loop spans 14 amino acids. The V gene's germline CDR1 is GTSNPN and CDR2 SVGIG (reference sequence). Written as DNA, the CDR3 is TGTGCCTGGAGTGAAGGCGGGGTCTCCTACGAGCAGTACTTC. Protein product: CAWSEGGVSYEQYF. Combining the CDR3 with reference TRBV30 and TRBJ2-7 gives the whole variable domain SQTIHQWPATLVQPVGSPLSLECTVEGTSNPNLYWYRQAAGRGLQLLFYSVGIGQISSEVPQNLSASRPQDRQFILSSKKLLLSDSGFYLCAWSEGGVSYEQYFGPGTRLTVT.

This clonotype occurred a few times. The chain joins TRBV4-3 to TRBJ1-4; D gene ambiguous. Looked up from germline, CDR1 is LGHNA and CDR2 is YSLEER. The CDR3 totals 15 residues. V lost 3 bases, J lost 4 bases, and 12 bases lay in between. This CDR3 reads CASSHAQNSNEKLFF. CDR3 bases: TGCGCCAGCAGCCACGCACAGAACAGTAATGAAAAACTGTTTTTT.

Only a few counts were recorded for this clonotype. The rearrangement joins TRBV24-1 to TRBJ2-2, with 7 bases matching TRBD2. CDR1 and CDR2 from the germline V gene are KGHDR and SFDVKD. The ends lost 3 bases at V and 3 bases at J; junction bases unmatched: 18. The CDR3 extends over 20 amino acids. CDR3 loop: CATSDLPHRLSGDYTGELFF. The CDR3 nucleotides are TGTGCCACCAGTGATCTCCCCCACCGACTAAGCGGGGATTACACCGGGGAGCTGTTTTTT.

The chain uses TRBV18 and TRBJ1-1; D call uncertain. This CDR3 has 13 residues. The V end was cut by 8 bases, the J end by 2 bases, with 12 bases between. Germline CDR1 is KGHSH and CDR2 is LQKENI. CDR3 region: CASRYSFNTEAFF. CDR3 coding DNA: TGTGCCAGCCGTTACAGCTTTAACACTGAAGCTTTCTTT.

J is TRBJ2-2 and V is TRBV28; weak D call: TRBD2 (6 bases). The germline gives CDR1 MDHEN, CDR2 SYDVKM. Deletions cut 4 bases from V and 0 bases from J, with 12 bases between. The CDR3 is 16 amino acids. The CDR3 loop reads CASSSPGSTNTGELFF. The CDR3 nucleotides are TGTGCCAGCAGTTCCCCCGGGAGCACGAACACCGGGGAGCTGTTTTTT.

The genes are TRBV29-1 and TRBJ2-1; 8 nucleotides line up with TRBD2. The germline CDR1 and CDR2 sequences are SQVTM and ANQGSEA. V gave up 2 bases and J gave up 4 bases; unmatched junction bases: 7. This CDR3 is 15 amino acids long. The CDR3 DNA is TGCAGCGTTGAAACTCTCGGCGGGGGGTACAATGAGCAGTTCTTC. Its translation is CSVETLGGGYNEQFF.

This chain links TRBV28 with TRBJ1-3; no definite D call. This CDR3 comprises 14 residues. The germline V gene encodes CDR1 MDHEN and CDR2 SYDVKM. Trimming removed 6 bases at V and 0 bases at J, with 9 bases between. CDR3 nucleotide sequence: TGTGCCAGCAGGCCCGCGGGCTCTGGAAACACCATATATTTT. Protein: CASRPAGSGNTIYF.

This clonotype was seen many times. The chain employs TRBV6-2 or TRBV6-3 and TRBJ1-6; no clear D. Looked up from germline, CDR1 is MNHEY and CDR2 is SVGEGT. Trimming stripped 2 bases from V and 7 bases from J, with 12 bases between. The CDR3 runs 15 residues. CDR3 sequence: CASSYRGSGNSPLHF. The DNA of the CDR3 is TGTGCCAGCAGTTACCGGGGATCGGGGAATTCACCCCTCCACTTT.

This sequence joins TRBV7-3 and TRBJ2-5; TRBD2 matches at 7 bases. The CDR3 is made up of 15 amino acids. Germline V lookup: CDR1 SGHTA, CDR2 FQGTGA. J was trimmed by 2 bases and V by 2 bases; bases with no gene match: 5. The CDR3 loop is CASSLYPGGQETQYF. CDR3 sequence (DNA): TGTGCCAGCAGCTTATATCCGGGGGGACAAGAGACCCAGTACTTC.

The genes are TRBV19 and TRBJ2-7; 8 nucleotides match TRBD1. From germline, CDR1 is LNHDA and CDR2 SQIVND (reference sequence). This CDR3 comprises 13 residues. V lost 9 bases to trimming and J lost 3 bases; unmatched junction nucleotides: 7. The CDR3: CARPRDRRYEQYV. DNA of the CDR3: TGTGCCAGACCCCGGGACAGGCGCTACGAGCAGTACGTC.

The rearrangement links TRBV6-4 to TRBJ2-7, with D tentatively TRBD1 (6 bases). The CDR3 is 15 residues long. The germline V gene has CDR1 MRHNA and CDR2 SNTAGT. The ends were cut back, 2 bases at V and 4 bases at J, with 15 bases in the middle. The CDR3 coding sequence is TGTGCCAGCAGTGACGGAACAGGGAAAATTTACGAGCAGTACTTC. This encodes CASSDGTGKIYEQYF.

This clonotype was recorded many times. V gene TRBV20-1 combines with J gene TRBJ2-1, with a weak D call TRBD2 (6 bases). Germline assignment: CDR1 DFQATT and CDR2 SNEGSKA (reference sequence). The CDR3 contains 14 residues. V was clipped by 1 base and J by 0 bases, with 7 bases between them. The CDR3 region is CSARAGGSYNEQFF. The CDR3 DNA sequence: TGCAGTGCTAGAGCCGGGGGCTCCTACAATGAGCAGTTCTTC.

This clonotype has a handful of counts. V and J are TRBV7-6 and TRBJ2-6; no firm D call. Looked up from germline, CDR1 is SGHVS and CDR2 is FNYEAQ. The CDR3 is 16 amino acids. Trimming took off 0 bases at V and 0 bases at J, with 6 bases between the two ends. In DNA, the CDR3 is TGTGCCAGCAGCTTAGCGACCCACTCTGGGGCCAACGTCCTGACTTTC. The encoded protein is CASSLATHSGANVLTF.

This clonotype was detected a few times. The gene calls are TRBV10-3 and TRBJ2-7, with 11 bases identical to TRBD1. Looked up from germline, CDR1 is ENHRY and CDR2 is SYGVKD. The CDR3 sequence is 15 residues long. V dropped 3 bases and J dropped 3; count of bases not matched to a gene: 4. The CDR3 region has the DNA TGTGCCATCAGTGACACCGGGACAGGGGGCTACGAGCAGTACTTC. It is translated as CAISDTGTGGYEQYF.